A selection of T cell receptor beta chains follows, all from one sample in a study of shared clonotypes between healthy human individuals. Profiling relied on immunoSEQ multiplex PCR, and the TCRdb table lists in-frame clones only, not all of them. The table lists around 430,000 clones, 70% to 80% of them singletons. Sequenced input: PBMCs. Receptors were obtained from a woman in her 40s in good health. Some clones in this sample may be carry-over from other donors' samples. Both conserved end residues are part of each CDR3. A D gene is named only where the DNA matches it firmly. Where a row states a size, it is once, few, many or the class of an expanded clone; other rows omit it.

j_gene | abundance | v_gene | d_gene | CDR3aa | CDR3nt
TRBJ2-1 | - | TRBV11-3 | - | CASSLGPANSYNEQFF | TGTGCCAGCAGCTTAGGGCCAGCGAACTCCTACAATGAGCAGTTCTTC
TRBJ2-1 | - | TRBV2 | - | CASTLSYQDNEQFF | TGTGCCAGCACTTTAAGTTATCAGGACAATGAGCAGTTCTTC
TRBJ2-7 | - | TRBV7-2 | - | CASSLGFSENYEQYF | TGTGCCAGCAGCTTAGGTTTTAGCGAGAACTACGAGCAGTACTTC
TRBJ2-1 | few | TRBV6-6 | - | CASSRSGPSSYNEQFF | TGTGCCAGCAGCCGGAGCGGGCCGAGCTCCTACAATGAGCAGTTCTTC
TRBJ2-1 | once | TRBV7-3 | - | CASSSRLGAYNEQFF | TGTGCCAGCAGCTCCCGCCTAGGAGCTTACAATGAGCAGTTCTTC
TRBJ1-1 | - | TRBV25-1 | - | CASSDQDTEAFF | TGTGCCAGCAGTGATCAGGACACTGAAGCTTTCTTT
TRBJ1-4 | - | TRBV4-2 | TRBD1 | CASSQEGSGTGPEKLFF | TGTGCCAGCAGCCAGGAGGGGTCCGGGACAGGGCCTGAAAAACTGTTTTTT
TRBJ2-3 | - | TRBV5-1 | TRBD2 | CASSLASGNADTQYF | TGCGCCAGCAGCTTGGCTAGCGGGAACGCTGATACGCAGTATTTT
TRBJ1-2 | - | TRBV10-3 | - | CAISESPGGVGTGYTF | TGTGCCATCAGTGAGTCGCCTGGAGGCGTTGGTACGGGCTACACCTTC
TRBJ2-2 | many | TRBV5-1 | - | CASSLPAGLGTGELFF | TGCGCCAGCAGCTTGCCCGCAGGGTTAGGAACCGGGGAGCTGTTTTTT
TRBJ2-5 | - | TRBV4-3 | TRBD2 | CASSQSLPSGNVETQYF | TGCGCCAGCAGCCAATCCCTTCCTAGCGGGAACGTAGAGACCCAGTACTTC
TRBJ2-5 | - | TRBV5-1 | - | CASSLPNQKGETQYF | TGCGCCAGCAGCTTGCCGAACCAAAAAGGAGAGACCCAGTACTTC
TRBJ2-6 | - | TRBV7-6 | TRBD2 | CASRGGWSGANVLTF | TGTGCCTCACGGGGGGGATGGTCTGGGGCCAACGTCCTGACTTTC
TRBJ2-7 | few | TRBV18 | - | CASSRGTYEQYF | TGTGCCAGCTCCCGGGGTACCTACGAGCAGTACTTC
TRBJ2-5 | - | TRBV7-9 | - | CASSLGGGVGSQETQYF | TGTGCCAGCAGCTTAGGGGGTGGCGTAGGTTCCCAAGAGACCCAGTACTTC
TRBJ1-5 | - | TRBV15 | - | CATSRPIGGVGGNQPQHF | TGTGCCACCAGCAGGCCTATTGGAGGGGTGGGTGGCAATCAGCCCCAGCATTTT
TRBJ2-1 | - | TRBV2 | - | CASISGSGIYNEQFF | TGTGCCAGCATAAGTGGGAGTGGGATATACAATGAGCAGTTCTTC
TRBJ1-5 | - | TRBV6-5 | - | CASKASNDQPQHF | TGTGCCAGCAAGGCGTCGAATGATCAGCCCCAGCATTTT
TRBJ2-7 | - | TRBV27 | TRBD2 | CASKGLASYEQYF | TGTGCCAGCAAAGGACTAGCGTCCTACGAGCAGTACTTC
TRBJ1-2 | - | TRBV28 | - | CASTNSGTLYGYTF | TGTGCCAGCACCAACTCCGGGACATTGTATGGCTACACCTTC
TRBJ2-7 | - | TRBV7-3 | TRBD1 | CASSLTGPSYEQYF | TGTGCCAGCAGCCTGACAGGGCCTTCCTACGAGCAGTACTTC
TRBJ1-2 | - | TRBV5-6 | - | CASGRTANYGYTF | TGTGCCAGCGGAAGGACGGCTAACTATGGCTACACCTTC
TRBJ2-3 | - | TRBV5-1 | - | CASGVEGDTQYF | TGCGCCAGCGGAGTGGAAGGTGATACGCAGTATTTT
TRBJ2-3 | few | TRBV2 | TRBD1 | CASSQGTGGEDTQYF | TGTGCCAGCAGTCAGGGGACAGGGGGGGAAGATACGCAGTATTTT
TRBJ2-5 | once | TRBV28 | - | CASSGEGLETQYF | TGTGCCAGCAGCGGCGAGGGTCTGGAGACCCAGTACTTC
TRBJ2-7 | - | TRBV10-2 | - | CASSGAITGLSSYEQYF | TGCGCCAGCAGTGGAGCCATAACGGGACTTTCCTCCTACGAGCAGTACTTC
TRBJ2-5 | - | TRBV7-7 | TRBD1 | CASSRDRGETQYF | TGTGCTAGCAGTCGAGACAGGGGGGAGACCCAGTACTTC
TRBJ2-1 | - | TRBV6-4 | - | CATQEGSIGKQFF | TGTGCCACCCAAGAAGGGAGCATCGGGAAGCAGTTCTTC
TRBJ2-5 | - | TRBV19 | TRBD2 | CASSRTSGGQETQYF | TGTGCCAGTAGTAGGACTAGCGGGGGGCAAGAGACCCAGTACTTC
TRBJ2-3 | - | TRBV7-6 | - | CASSLGQGGTDTQYF | TGTGCCAGCAGCTTAGGGCAGGGAGGAACAGATACGCAGTATTTT
TRBJ1-2 | few | TRBV18 | - | CASSPWTDDYGYTF | TGTGCCAGCTCACCATGGACAGATGACTATGGCTACACCTTC
TRBJ2-3 | once | TRBV5-6 | TRBD2 | CASSLGLAGADTQYF | TGTGCCAGCAGCTTGGGACTAGCGGGAGCAGATACGCAGTATTTT
TRBJ2-2 | few | TRBV5-1 | TRBD1 | CASSIGQGDWSGELFF | TGCGCCAGCAGCATCGGACAGGGGGATTGGTCCGGGGAGCTGTTTTTT
TRBJ2-1 | - | TRBV7-6 | TRBD2 | CASSLASGRSDEQFF | TGTGCCAGCAGCTTAGCGAGCGGGAGGTCGGATGAGCAGTTCTTC
TRBJ1-2 | few | TRBV7-3 | TRBD1 | CASSSGGTEVGYTF | TGTGCCAGCAGCTCAGGTGGGACAGAGGTCGGCTACACCTTC
TRBJ2-1 | - | TRBV28 | - | CASKTPSSYNEQFF | TGTGCCAGCAAAACCCCTAGCTCCTACAATGAGCAGTTCTTC
TRBJ2-7 | - | TRBV7-3 | TRBD2 | CASSLSPRTSVNYEQYF | TGTGCCAGCAGCTTAAGCCCTCGGACTAGCGTTAACTACGAGCAGTACTTC
TRBJ2-1 | - | TRBV12-1 | - | CASSPEPGQINNEQFF | TGTGCCAGCAGCCCAGAACCGGGACAGATTAACAATGAGCAGTTCTTC